This paragraph reports one T cell receptor (beta chain). This clone was seen more than once but under ten times. Its antigen remains undetermined. No base qualities exist here, and no much larger clone lies one base off it. In total, over 600 healthy bone marrow donors made up the cohort. At the time of sampling, all cohort members were nominally healthy, though unrecorded immune exposures were likely present. The donor tested CMV seronegative, placing the donor among the approximately 360 seronegative members of the cohort. A peripheral blood sample was collected from each donor, and TCR beta sequencing was performed on peripheral blood mononuclear cells. Genomic DNA extraction from the blood cell samples was performed with the Qiagen DNeasy Blood Extraction Kit. The library was prepared using the immunoSEQ multiplex PCR assay. The multiplex PCR relied on a mix of 60 forward primers for TCR Vbeta segments and 13 reverse primers for TCR Jbeta segments. Amplification of the CDR3 region of rearranged TCR beta genes was performed with a multiplex PCR assay on genomic DNA. The amplified TCR beta libraries were sequenced on the Illumina HiSeq System as 87-base-pair reads. The authors' analysis ran thus. A later analysis tallied roughly 76 million unique TCR beta chains across the 600 to 700 repertoires, and around 10 million of those chains were shared by two or more donors. Raw reads were error-corrected and collapsed into unique sequences by a nearest-neighbor algorithm in which closely related sequences were merged to remove PCR and sequencing errors. To assign V, D and J gene segments, CDR3 sequences were aligned to IMGT reference sequences. For a sequence to be retained, at least a six-nucleotide match to both a V gene segment and a J gene segment was required. A rearrangement was called productive if the CDR3 had no stop codons and remained in frame with V and J, and every other rearrangement was called non-productive. CDR3 was defined by IMGT convention, running from the second conserved V-encoded cysteine to the conserved J-encoded phenylalanine. The earlier analysis of roughly 590 of the donors excluded any sequence lacking an unambiguous match to a single V gene segment. An earlier analysis of 587 of the donors classified V segments as functional when productive rearrangements were above 56.7% and as segregating when the standard deviation between donors was above 5%. A statistical classification framework was built to diagnose cytomegalovirus status from the catalog of TCR beta chain sequences. In a later analysis, TCR nucleotide sequences were compared against IMGT/GENE-DB human TR gene sequences so that V and J genes could be assigned. In a later analysis, CDR3 sequences and most-parsimonious VDJ recombination scenarios were assigned using the TCRdist pipeline. In a later analysis, each TCR beta chain was defined by its CDR3 amino acid sequence together with its V-gene family, and reads without a unique V-gene family were excluded. In a later analysis, several hundred highly shared, low-generation-probability nucleotide sequences were removed to address suspected cross-contamination and a sequencing artifact. In a later analysis, a clonal expansion index for each public chain was calculated from normalized within-repertoire ranks of inferred template counts. A later analysis computed generation probabilities with a VDJ recombination model fitted to out-of-frame rearrangements, and checked the results against IGoR. A later analysis scored TCR-TCR, TCR-HLA and TCR-CMV co-occurrence with hypergeometric tests, applying a repertoire-size bias correction to TCR pairs. False discovery rates were estimated in a later analysis by permuting HLA or CMV assignments 20 times. In a later analysis, co-occurring TCRs were grouped using DBSCAN, with TCRdist sequence similarity added in when clustering inside HLA-allele-positive subsets. Repertoires with fewer than 30,000 or more than 120,000 public chains, plus five repertoires with anomalous nucleotide sharing, were excluded from co-occurrence clustering. TCRdb's version of the immuneACCESS table is confined to in-frame rearrangements and falls short of the full clone set. An unresolved V gene accounts for under half of the shortfall where checked; the remainder is of unknown origin. For V, J and clone size, that table is used; D and trimming come from the DNA. This sample has 30,000 to 40,000 clones in its table, and 44% of those were observed once. 2% of the sample is held by the ten biggest clonotypes.

These data are taken from a study of cytomegalovirus exposure and HLA in healthy donors (dated by TCRdb to the late 2010s). The study in broad terms: An earlier analysis of fewer than 750 of the donors reported 250 to 300 Gb of sequence data and approximately 120 million unique TCR beta sequences obtained from about 179 million T cells. Among the approximately 430 genotyped donors, approximately 81% belonged to the genetic ancestry cluster associated with self-reported Caucasian donors. To decide whether each TCR beta V gene segment behaved as functional or pseudogenic, an earlier analysis of some 540 of the donors relied on high-throughput TCR beta sequencing. High-throughput TCR immunosequencing, statistical association of individual TCRs with disease status, and machine learning were combined to predict cytomegalovirus infection status. In a later genetic analysis, genome-wide SNP genotypes for about three fifths of the roughly 670 donors were used, and that subset was treated as a discovery cohort. HLA typing covered class I and class II loci at four-digit resolution. Alongside the repertoire data, information on donor age, sex, ethnicity and CMV serostatus was compiled. The number of typed donors differed by locus: roughly 620-640 for A, B, C, DRB1 and DQB1; 500 to 550 for DQA1; fewer than 610 for DPA1; and some 470 for DPB1. On average, around 240,000 unique TCR beta nucleotide sequences were sequenced per donor among fewer than 500 genotyped donors of the cohort, with around 19% of those sequences being non-productive. A handful of DR-DQ haplotypes were handled as single units for association and clustering because linkage in the cohort was strong. Besides the first cohort of 666 subjects, a separate validation cohort made up of roughly 120 different subjects was used. Rather than using new phenotypic data, the later analysis identified candidate immune exposures from TCR beta sequences and from how often those sequences occurred across donors. Every discovery cohort repertoire had been produced on one sequencing platform. An early release covering 550 to 650 HLA-typed donors comprised roughly 300 gigabases of sequencing data and 65 million to 100 million unique TCR sequences. The study used immunosequencing to profile the T cell repertoires of around 600 subjects and linked those repertoires to cytomegalovirus serostatus. The study aimed to test whether signatures of past pathogen exposure could be identified by cataloging public T cell receptors. To study patterns of TCR occurrence, a later analysis re-analyzed previously published TCR beta repertoires from more than 550 donors and added high-resolution HLA genotyping. Results and caveats for the whole study, not just this receptor: The authors suggested that the approach could potentially be generalized to other disease states and immunological phenotypes. A few of the identified cytomegalovirus-associated TCR beta chains were confirmed in vitro to be specific for cytomegalovirus antigens. Immune exposure information for the cohort was limited to CMV serostatus. A later analysis found that HLA-associated TCR beta chains were more clonally expanded and had lower generation probabilities than equally common non-associated chains. V-gene and J-gene trimming of TCR beta chains was associated with a missense DCLRE1C variant in a later genetic analysis, and the association was replicated in an independent cohort. The cohort was sequenced for TCR beta chains only, and without alpha or paired-chain data the features that could be detected were limited. At a false discovery rate of 0.05, a later analysis linked 16,951 TCR beta sequences to specific HLA alleles. According to a later genetic analysis, donors in an Asian-associated ancestry cluster had fewer N-insertions in productive TCRs than the approximately 700-donor mean. The sequencing pipeline was judged likely to have produced a cluster of highly shared sequence variants as a technical artifact. A further reported finding was that TCR beta sequences accurately predicted the HLA-A and HLA-B alleles for most subjects in the first cohort. Presence/absence analyses assumed roughly uniform sequencing depth across donors, an assumption that may not hold. Strong co-occurrence of HLA alleles, especially DR and DQ, made assigning TCR associations to individual alleles difficult. A later analysis found that most CMV-associated TCR beta chains appeared HLA-restricted, with HLA associations seemingly driven largely by CMV exposure. Across donors, most TCR sequences were observed very rarely, whereas some public TCRs were present in many individuals. In a later analysis, several top co-occurrence clusters were reported to appear linked to parvovirus B19, influenza, CMV and Epstein-Barr virus. Fewer than 20 rarely observed V segments, including chromosome 9 orphons, were excluded from the earlier analysis of several hundred of the donors because counts were too low. Because HLA typing was missing for some donors at each locus, association tests included only the typed subset. In a later analysis, the rate of TCR association differed among HLA loci, with DRB1 alleles having the most associated TCRs and HLA-C alleles having the fewest. In the study, some 160 TCR beta chains were listed as associated with cytomegalovirus. An earlier analysis of approximately 530 of the donors showed that most TCR beta V segments appeared in productive rearrangements either about 90% or about 30% of the time, which broadly matched IMGT annotations. Correlated functional status among segregating V segments might be attributable to linkage disequilibrium, but an unknown experimental factor could not be ruled out. The classifier was reported to diagnose cytomegalovirus status with high specificity and sensitivity in both the original cohort and the validation cohort.

This TCR derives from a woman aged 45 to 65 in good health and CMV-seronegative. The material sequenced was PBMCs.

CDR3 sequence: CASSLDSQIYGYTF. Read as DNA, the sequence is TGTGCCAGCAGCTTGGACTCACAGATCTATGGCTACACCTTC. The V and J genes are TRBV5-4 and TRBJ1-2, with the identity of the D gene unclear. Per the germline V gene (reference sequence), SGHNT is the CDR1 and YYREEE is the CDR2. The CDR3 spans 14 residues, from the cysteine through the phenylalanine. Of the read, only the CDR3 DNA is kept; its 42 bases are in frame from base 1. V is reduced by 0 bases and J by 4 bases, leaving a spacing of 10 bases between them.